This entry lists 12 T cell receptor beta chains sequenced from one sample in a study of cytomegalovirus exposure and HLA in healthy donors. 13 Jbeta primers and 60 Vbeta primers were used for the PCR. Using immunoSEQ multiplex PCR, the repertoire was profiled, and TCRdb retains in-frame clones only, with some absent. The sample has fewer than 200,000 clones, about 90% seen once; the top ten hold approximately 1.1%. Sequencing was carried out using PBMCs. These receptors were taken from a boy younger than 10 in good health and CMV-seronegative.

The chain links TRBV2 to TRBJ2-7; 7 bases agree with TRBD2. The CDR3 length is 13 residues. Looked up from germline, CDR1 is SNHLY and CDR2 is FYNNEI. The V segment lost 1 base and the J segment 9 bases; nucleotides outside the gene matches: 6. The CDR3 sequence is CASSEGEGSRQYF. The CDR3 nucleotides read TGTGCCAGCAGTGAAGGGGAGGGGTCGAGGCAGTACTTC.

The count of this clone is one. The V gene is TRBV7-9, the J gene TRBJ2-7; D not certain. The CDR3 runs to 13 residues. V lost 1 base to trimming and J lost 6 bases, with 10 bases between them. CDR1 is SEHNR, CDR2 FQNEAQ, per germline (reference sequence). CDR3 residues: CASSLEVAGEQYF. In DNA, the CDR3 is TGTGCCAGCAGCTTAGAGGTAGCTGGCGAGCAGTACTTC. Drawing the rest from reference TRBV7-9 and TRBJ2-7, the complete variable domain is DTGVSQNPRHKITKRGQNVTFRCDPISEHNRLYWYRQTLGQGPEFLTYFQNEAQLEKSRLLSDRFSAERPKGSFSTLEIQRTEQGDSAMYLCASSLEVAGEQYFGPGTRLTVT.

The chain has TRBV5-1 and TRBJ2-5, with D perhaps TRBD2 (7 bases). Germline lookup yields CDR1 SGHRS and CDR2 YFSETQ. CDR3 length: 14 residues. Trimming pared 3 bases from V and 3 bases from J, leaving 12 bases between. This chain's CDR3 is CASSSGGGEETQYF. The CDR3 coding sequence is TGCGCCAGCAGCTCGGGGGGCGGAGAAGAGACCCAGTACTTC.

The chain combines TRBV6-1 with TRBJ1-6; 7 nucleotides align to TRBD1. Germline values: CDR1 MNHNS, CDR2 SASEGT. After removal of 2 bases from V and 7 bases from J, the junction contained 8 bases not matched to a gene. The CDR3 runs 16 residues. CDR3 sequence: CASSEFIWGQNSPLHF. In nucleotides, the CDR3 is TGTGCCAGCAGTGAATTCATCTGGGGACAGAATTCACCCCTCCACTTT.

V gene TRBV30 combines with J gene TRBJ1-5, with unresolved D. The ends were cut back, 2 bases at V and 0 bases at J, with 8 bases in the middle. Germline assignment: CDR1 GTSNPN and CDR2 SVGIG (reference sequence). The length of the CDR3 is 14 residues. The CDR3 DNA sequence: TGTGCCTGGAGTTCTGGAGTTAGCAATCAGCCCCAGCATTTT. Protein sequence: CAWSSGVSNQPQHF.

V usage is TRBV6-1 and J usage is TRBJ2-3; TRBD1 is a possible D gene (5 bases). Germline CDR1 and CDR2: MNHNS and SASEGT. The ends were cut back, 6 bases at V and 4 bases at J, with 14 bases in the middle. The CDR3 is 14 residues long. The CDR3 sequence: CASSNRSRPDTQYF. Written as DNA, the CDR3 is TGTGCCAGCAGCAACAGGTCCCGCCCAGATACGCAGTATTTT.

This clone was observed once. The CDR3, as DNA: TGTGCCAGCAGCTTCGACAGGGGGAACGAGCAGTACTTC. Translation gives CASSFDRGNEQYF. The V and J genes are TRBV5-8 and TRBJ2-7; 9 bases map to TRBD1. Trimming took 2 bases from V and 5 from J; bases not matched to a gene: 2. The CDR3 sequence is 13 residues long. The germline gives CDR1 SGHTS, CDR2 YDEGEE.

The chain employs TRBV28 and TRBJ2-5; 15 bases fit TRBD2. CDR1 and CDR2 from the germline V gene are MDHEN and SYDVKM. The CDR3 sequence is 15 residues long. Germline trimming cut 6 bases from V and 5 bases from J; bases unmatched to any gene: 4. CDR3 loop: CASRRGLAGGETQYF. CDR3 nucleotides: TGTGCCAGCAGGCGTGGACTAGCGGGAGGGGAGACCCAGTACTTC.

The genes are TRBV19 and TRBJ2-1; D is ambiguous. Germline V CDR1 and CDR2: LNHDA, SQIVND (reference sequence). V lost 1 base and J lost 6, with 22 bases in between. CDR3 length equals 18 residues. CDR3 sequence (DNA): TGTGCCAGTAGTATAGCTGGCAGGCTCAAACATGTAGGCAATGAGCAGTTCTTC. This translates into CASSIAGRLKHVGNEQFF.

Note on this clone: The same CDR3 also results from other DNA sequences found in this sample. The chain links TRBV30 to TRBJ1-1; D not certain. Germline loops: CDR1 GTSNPN, CDR2 SVGIG (reference sequence). This CDR3 is built from 13 residues. V lost 1 base and J lost 2, with 8 bases in between. The CDR3, as DNA: TGTGCCTGGAGTGCTGGCAGAAACACTGAAGCTTTCTTT. Its protein product is CAWSAGRNTEAFF.

CDR3 in DNA: TGTGCCAGCAGTTATTGGGGGCTTTACTACGAGCAGTACTTC. Protein sequence: CASSYWGLYYEQYF. The V and J genes are TRBV6-5 and TRBJ2-7; D is possibly TRBD1 (6 bases). V dropped 3 bases and J dropped 3 bases, with 12 bases sitting between them. The germline V gene encodes CDR1 MNHEY and CDR2 SVGAGI. This CDR3 contains 14 residues.

In regard to this clone: This sample includes further DNA sequences coding for the same CDR3. The chain employs TRBV25-1 and TRBJ2-1; no reliable D call. Looked up from germline, CDR1 is MGHDK and CDR2 is SYGVNS. The CDR3 length is 16 residues. The ends were cut back, 1 base at V and 0 bases at J, with 10 bases in the middle. In DNA form, the CDR3 reads TGTGCCAGCAGTGAATTAGGTCGCGGCTCCTACAATGAGCAGTTCTTC. This encodes CASSELGRGSYNEQFF.